This entry features one T cell receptor beta chain sequence. Germline V gene sequence: CDR1 MDHEN, CDR2 SYDVKM. This CDR3 is built from 16 residues. The junction had 11 bases not matched to a gene; V was cut back by 7 bases and J by 4 bases. The table came from immunoSEQ multiplex PCR; TCRdb's copy has only in-frame clones and leaves some out. The repertoire holds about 87,000 clones, over 75% seen once, with around 10% in the top ten. These data originate in a study of blood T cell repertoires in COVID-19. The sample was peripheral blood. The chain recombines TRBV28 with TRBJ2-2, with 8 nucleotides matching TRBD2. The receptor was derived from a man aged 80 or over with acute or convalescent COVID-19. CDR3 protein: CASTRGGGKITGELFF. DNA of the CDR3: TGTGCCAGCACCCGCGGCGGGGGGAAAATCACCGGGGAGCTGTTTTTT.